This T cell receptor (beta chain) was sequenced during a study of cytomegalovirus exposure and HLA in healthy donors. The germline V gene has CDR1 MDHEN and CDR2 SYDVKM. CDR3 size: 15 residues. V was trimmed by 3 bases and J by 4 bases, leaving 12 bases between them. Primers: 60 Vbeta forward and 13 Jbeta reverse. Data came from immunoSEQ multiplex PCR; TCRdb stores just in-frame clones and leaves some out. The sample yields some 71,000 clones, about 70% seen once. Sequencing was carried out using PBMCs. This TCR was sampled from a woman in her 50s in good health and CMV-seropositive. The chain employs TRBV28 and TRBJ1-4; TRBD1 might be the D (5 bases). CDR3 nucleotide sequence: TGTGCCAGCAGTTTTCCGGGGAGGGGTAATGAAAAACTGTTTTTT. Residues: CASSFPGRGNEKLFF.